Listed below are T cell receptor beta chains from one sample, sequenced in a study of T-cell reconstitution after alpha-beta-depleted transplantation in children. TCRdb re-called the PCR reads with MiXCR, one entry per CDR3 protein. The sample shows around 240,000 distinct CDR3 sequences, approximately 8% of them seen only once. Sequenced here: PBMCs, mostly from graft donor cells, sampled 180 days after TCRalphabeta/CD19-depleted stem cell transplant. The receptors shown here come from a male patient younger than 18 who had a stem cell transplant for acute lymphoblastic leukemia, so the T cells may come from the graft donor. Each CDR3 is given with its conserved first and last residue. A D gene is named only where the DNA matches it firmly. Not every row has a clone size; where given, it reads once, few, many or a size class.

D,length,size,V,J,CDR3,DNA
.,15,many,TRBV28,TRBJ2-1,CASKIRLASYNEQFF,TGTGCCAGCAAAATCCGGCTAGCCTCCTACAATGAGCAGTTCTTC
TRBD2,19,many,TRBV2,TRBJ2-4,CASRARTSGNILAKNIQYF,TGTGCCAGCAGAGCTCGGACTAGCGGGAATATACTAGCCAAAAACATTCAGTACTTC
TRBD1,17,many,TRBV4-2,TRBJ1-1,CASSQVGFRGLNTEAFF,TGTGCCAGCAGCCAAGTCGGGTTCAGGGGGCTGAACACTGAAGCTTTCTTT
.,14,many,TRBV14,TRBJ2-6,CASSTVSGANVLTF,TGTGCCAGCAGCACTGTCTCTGGGGCCAACGTCCTGACTTTC
.,15,few,TRBV3-1,TRBJ2-5,CASSQGDSPQETQYF,TGTGCCAGCAGCCAGGGGGATAGCCCACAAGAGACCCAGTACTTC
TRBD1,12,many,TRBV5-1,TRBJ2-7,CASRLTGDEQYF,TGCGCCAGCAGGCTAACAGGGGACGAGCAGTACTTC
TRBD1,14,many,TRBV3-1,TRBJ2-3,CASSPGQGNRAQYF,TGTGCCAGCAGCCCCGGACAGGGGAACCGGGCGCAGTATTTT
TRBD2,15,many,TRBV6-2/TRBV6-3,TRBJ2-3,CASSYGGGGTDTQYF,TGTGCCAGCAGTTACGGCGGGGGGGGCACAGATACGCAGTATTTT
.,16,.,TRBV7-9,TRBJ1-1,CASSFRKGVGATEAFF,TGTGCCAGCAGCTTCAGGAAGGGGGTCGGGGCCACTGAAGCTTTCTTT
.,14,many,TRBV5-1,TRBJ2-7,CASRPGPVSYEQYF,TGCGCCAGCAGGCCGGGACCGGTCTCCTACGAGCAGTACTTC
TRBD2,16,many,TRBV20-1,TRBJ2-3,CSAELAGGPGTDTQYF,TGCAGTGCGGAATTAGCGGGGGGGCCCGGCACAGATACGCAGTATTTT
.,14,many,TRBV2,TRBJ1-6,CASSETRTPSPLHF,TGTGCCAGCAGTGAAACCCGTACACCTTCACCCCTCCACTTT
.,15,many,TRBV6-2/TRBV6-3,TRBJ1-5,CASSYSQGLGQPQHF,TGTGCCAGCAGTTACTCTCAGGGGTTGGGTCAGCCCCAGCATTTT
.,16,many,TRBV4-3,TRBJ2-3,CASSQDSGSVADTQYF,TGCGCCAGCAGCCAAGATTCAGGGAGCGTTGCAGATACGCAGTATTTT
.,16,.,TRBV12-3/TRBV12-4,TRBJ2-7,CTFSLDGTIKGYEQYF,TGTACCTTCAGTTTAGACGGAACGATAAAGGGTTACGAGCAGTACTTC
.,12,many,TRBV12-3/TRBV12-4,TRBJ1-2,CASSPPGYGYTF,TGTGCCAGCAGTCCCCCCGGGTATGGCTACACCTTC
TRBD1,14,many,TRBV4-1,TRBJ1-1,CASSPGGRNTEAFF,TGCGCCAGCAGTCCAGGGGGAAGGAACACTGAAGCTTTCTTT
TRBD1,14,once,TRBV7-6,TRBJ2-1,CASGPGTGPREQFF,TGTGCCAGCGGGCCCGGGACAGGGCCTCGGGAGCAGTTCTTC
.,17,many,TRBV7-2,TRBJ2-1,CASSFRLVNLGRNEQFF,TGTGCCAGCAGCTTCCGACTGGTAAACCTGGGGCGCAATGAGCAGTTCTTC
.,13,many,TRBV7-2,TRBJ2-1,CASSLILNNEQFF,TGTGCCAGCAGCCTTATTCTGAACAATGAGCAGTTCTTC
TRBD2,18,many,TRBV4-1,TRBJ2-5,CASSQERFGGGEGETQYF,TGCGCCAGCAGCCAAGAAAGATTCGGGGGAGGGGAAGGAGAGACCCAGTACTTC
.,12,many,TRBV29-1,TRBJ1-5,CSVADGDQPQHF,TGCAGCGTTGCCGACGGGGATCAGCCCCAGCATTTT
.,14,many,TRBV27,TRBJ2-3,CASSLLVGSDTQYF,TGTGCCAGCAGTTTACTAGTGGGGTCAGATACGCAGTATTTT
.,13,many,TRBV5-1,TRBJ2-7,CASSSAGSYEQYF,TGCGCCAGCAGCTCGGCCGGCTCCTACGAGCAGTACTTC
.,14,few,TRBV6-1,TRBJ1-2,CASSDAGINYGYTF,TGTGCCAGCAGTGATGCAGGGATCAACTATGGCTACACCTTC
.,14,many,TRBV12-3/TRBV12-4,TRBJ2-7,CASRAGTSSYEQYF,TGTGCCAGCAGAGCCGGGACCTCATCCTACGAGCAGTACTTC
TRBD2,15,many,TRBV11-2,TRBJ2-2,CASSSGLANPGELFF,TGTGCCAGCAGCTCCGGACTAGCCAATCCCGGGGAGCTGTTTTTT
TRBD1,16,many,TRBV7-9,TRBJ2-2,CASSLRQGENTGELFF,TGTGCCAGCAGCCTTAGACAGGGGGAGAACACCGGGGAGCTGTTTTTT